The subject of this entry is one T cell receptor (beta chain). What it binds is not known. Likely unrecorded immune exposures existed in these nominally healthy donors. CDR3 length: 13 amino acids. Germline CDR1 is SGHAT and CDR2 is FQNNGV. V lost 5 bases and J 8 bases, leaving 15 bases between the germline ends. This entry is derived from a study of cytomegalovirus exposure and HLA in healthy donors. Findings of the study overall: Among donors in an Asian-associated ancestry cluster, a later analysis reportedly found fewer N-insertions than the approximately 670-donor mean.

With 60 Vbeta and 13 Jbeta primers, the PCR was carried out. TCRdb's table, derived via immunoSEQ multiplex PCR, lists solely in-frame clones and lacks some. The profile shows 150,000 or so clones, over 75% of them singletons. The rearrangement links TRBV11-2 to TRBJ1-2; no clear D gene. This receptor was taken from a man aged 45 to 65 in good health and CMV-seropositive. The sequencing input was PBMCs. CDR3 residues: CASSGLQSSGYTF. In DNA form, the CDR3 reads TGTGCCAGCAGCGGACTACAGAGCTCCGGCTACACCTTC.